Listed here are 10 T cell receptor beta chains from one sample, sequenced in a study of naive and memory T cell subsets (dated by TCRdb to the late 2010s). The library was generated by UMI-ligation and nested PCR. TCRdb shows the sequencer as Illumina MiSeq. The beta constant-region primer consisted of an equimolar mixture of two oligonucleotides that together covered TRBC1 and TRBC2. TCRdb handled the public reads itself, with Q25 trimming in fastp and clone calling in MiXCR, and kept productive beta chains. Each entry is one CDR3 protein sequence, shown with its most common DNA and genes. The sample table lists 150,000 or so distinct CDR3 sequences, about a sixth of them with a count of one. In total, the top ten clones hold around 0.14% of the sample. Sequenced: naive CD4+ T cells from blood. The cell subset or site label here, explained by the study, means: naive T cells, CD45RA high CD27+. The receptors shown here come from a human donor in good health.

This clonotype was picked up one time. J is TRBJ1-4 and V is TRBV20-1; a weak D match, TRBD1 (5 bases). The CDR3 sequence is 16 residues long. Trimming pared 2 bases from V and 5 bases from J, leaving 18 bases between. Per germline, CDR1 DFQATT and CDR2 SNEGSKA (reference sequence). CDR3 in amino acids: CSARRGAAARNEKLFF. The DNA for the CDR3 is TGCAGTGCTAGAAGGGGTGCGGCAGCAAGGAATGAAAAACTGTTTTTT.

This clonotype has at least ten counts. The chain uses TRBV27 and TRBJ2-7; either TRBD1 or TRBD2 may fit D (6 bases each). Germline V CDR1 and CDR2: MNHEY, SMNVEV (reference sequence). V lost 1 base to trimming and J lost 6 bases, with 7 bases between them. The CDR3 has 12 residues. CDR3 in amino acids: CASSLWGAEQYF. CDR3 sequence (DNA): TGTGCCAGCAGTTTATGGGGGGCCGAGCAGTACTTC.

V is TRBV20-1 and J is TRBJ1-1; D not resolved. CDR1 and CDR2 from the germline V gene are DFQATT and SNEGSKA (reference sequence). Trimming left V 6 bases short and J 2 bases short, with 13 bases between. This CDR3 region has 13 residues. The CDR3 loop reads CSAHSTENTEAFF. For the CDR3, the DNA is TGCAGTGCCCATTCCACCGAAAACACTGAAGCTTTCTTT.

The chain is built from TRBV24-1 and TRBJ1-2, with D tentatively TRBD1 (5 bases). Trimming pared 4 bases from V and 8 bases from J, leaving 16 bases between. The CDR3 consists of 14 residues. Germline CDR1 reads KGHDR; CDR2 reads SFDVKD. This CDR3 reads CATSEVDTTHGYTF. CDR3 sequence (DNA): TGTGCCACCAGTGAGGTGGACACGACGCACGGCTACACCTTC.

This clonotype was observed a handful of times. The chain combines TRBV9 with TRBJ2-7; either TRBD1 or TRBD2 may fit D (5 bases each). The CDR3 sequence is 16 residues long. V lost 0 bases and J 2 bases, leaving 15 bases between the germline ends. CDR1 SGDLS and CDR2 YYNGEE come from the germline V gene. CDR3 coding DNA: TGTGCCAGCAGCGTAGCTGGGACCACCAATCCCTACGAGCAGTACTTC. It is translated as CASSVAGTTNPYEQYF.

This clonotype was counted many times. This chain uses TRBV6-5 with TRBJ2-3, with D perhaps TRBD2 (6 bases). Germline V CDR1 and CDR2: MNHEY, SVGAGI. This CDR3 has 14 residues. The V end lost 6 bases, the J end lost 5 bases, and 15 bases lay between the germline ends. CDR3 residues: CASRVAEAVDTQYF. The DNA of the CDR3 is TGTGCCAGCAGAGTAGCGGAGGCGGTAGATACGCAGTATTTT.

The CDR3 sequence is CASSPPKDYGYTF. The CDR3 DNA reads TGTGCCAGCTCACCACCGAAGGATTATGGCTACACCTTC. The gene calls are TRBV18 and TRBJ1-2; D is undetermined. The germline V gene has CDR1 KGHSH and CDR2 LQKENI. The V and J ends lost 0 bases and 5 bases respectively, with 7 bases between them. The CDR3 consists of 13 residues.

This chain uses TRBV7-9 with TRBJ2-1; D call uncertain. The ends were cut back, 8 bases at V and 3 bases at J, with 17 bases in the middle. Germline CDR1 reads SEHNR; CDR2 reads FQNEAQ (reference sequence). The CDR3 consists of 15 residues. CDR3 coding DNA: TGTGCCAGCGTAAGGGCCGCGAGTGACTACAATGAGCAGTTCTTC. Protein: CASVRAASDYNEQFF.

This CDR3 is CAWSPGVFYEQYF. Here the CDR3 DNA reads TGTGCCTGGAGTCCGGGGGTATTTTACGAGCAGTACTTC. The chain links TRBV30 to TRBJ2-7; TRBD2 might be the D (6 bases). The CDR3 spans 13 residues. In germline, CDR1 is GTSNPN, CDR2 SVGIG (reference sequence). The V end was cut by 2 bases, the J end by 4 bases, with 12 bases between.

The CDR3 DNA follows: TGTGCCAGCAGCTTAGATTCCTCCAGGGGGGGGAACACTGAAGCTTTCTTT. Translated: CASSLDSSRGGNTEAFF. The chain uses TRBV7-9 and TRBJ1-1; TRBD1 aligns across 7 bases. Germline V gives CDR1 SEHNR, CDR2 FQNEAQ (reference sequence). CDR3 length: 17 amino acids. Germline trimming cut 1 base from V and 1 base from J; bases unmatched to any gene: 9.